The TCR beta chain under discussion was sequenced for a study of blood T cell repertoires in COVID-19. Study-level information: The United States, Italy and Spain supplied acute and convalescent COVID-19 samples. PBMCs, B-cell-depleted T cells, or T cells were the source of the cDNA or gDNA that made up the material.

This CDR3 contains 14 residues. Per germline, CDR1 SEHNR and CDR2 FQNEAQ (reference sequence). The V gene lost 2 bases and the J gene lost 1 base, with 5 bases spanning the gap. In the original workflow: How many nucleated cells were present was estimated from reference gene primer amplification. Libraries were prepared by immunoSEQ multiplex PCR; TCRdb keeps only in-frame clonotypes and omits some of them. V, J and clone size are taken as reported in that table, and D and trimming were inferred from the DNA itself. Here the sample spans approximately 160,000 clones, approximately 80% being singletons.

The sequence came from a woman aged 60-75 years with acute or convalescent COVID-19. The rearrangement joins TRBV7-9 to TRBJ2-2, with D unresolved. Input material: peripheral blood. CDR3 in DNA: TGTGCCAGCAGCTTACGGAGGAACACCGGGGAGCTGTTTTTT. Protein: CASSLRRNTGELFF.